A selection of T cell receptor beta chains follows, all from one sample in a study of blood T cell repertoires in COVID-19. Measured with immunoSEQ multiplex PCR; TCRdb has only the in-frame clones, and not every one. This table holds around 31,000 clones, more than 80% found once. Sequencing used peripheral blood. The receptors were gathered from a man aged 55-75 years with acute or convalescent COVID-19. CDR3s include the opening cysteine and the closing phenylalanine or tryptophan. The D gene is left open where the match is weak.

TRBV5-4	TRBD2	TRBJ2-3	CASSLDHRTSASDTQYF	TGTGCCAGCAGCTTGGATCATCGGACTAGCGCCTCAGATACGCAGTATTTT
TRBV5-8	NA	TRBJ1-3	CASSLRRLSGNTIYF	TGTGCCAGCAGCTTGCGGAGACTCTCTGGAAACACCATATATTTT
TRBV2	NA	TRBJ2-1	CASRGRKDNEQFF	TGTGCCAGCAGGGGGCGCAAAGACAATGAGCAGTTCTTC
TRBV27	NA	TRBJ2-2	CASRLGTNTGELFF	TGTGCCAGCAGACTAGGGACGAACACCGGGGAGCTGTTTTTT
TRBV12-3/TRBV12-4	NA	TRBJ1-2	CASTPDRYGYTF	TGTGCCAGCACCCCGGACAGATATGGCTACACCTTC
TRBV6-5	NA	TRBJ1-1	CASSYFATAEAFF	TGTGCCAGCAGTTACTTCGCGACAGCTGAAGCTTTCTTT
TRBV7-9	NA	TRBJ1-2	CASSPRQATFYGYTF	TGTGCCAGCAGCCCGAGACAGGCAACTTTTTATGGCTACACCTTC
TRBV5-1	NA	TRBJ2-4	CASSLAGAGAKNIQYF	TGCGCCAGCAGCTTGGCAGGGGCGGGAGCCAAAAACATTCAGTACTTC
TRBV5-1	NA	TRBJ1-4	CASSLAGRVPNEKLFF	TGCGCCAGCAGCTTGGCGGGAAGGGTACCCAATGAAAAACTGTTTTTT
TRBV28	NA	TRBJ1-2	CASSYLTVNYGYTF	TGTGCCAGCAGTTATCTGACAGTAAACTATGGCTACACCTTC